This T cell receptor beta chain was captured in a study of PD-1 blockade in mismatch repair-deficient tumors. Study-level background: All were previously treated, progressing patients with about 11 mismatch repair-deficient cancer types.

The data were produced by immunoSEQ multiplex PCR, yet TCRdb's version contains in-frame clones alone and is incomplete. Found here are around 30,000 clones, around 80% of them singletons; the top ten hold more than 3%. Concerning this clone itself: What it binds is unknown.

Between the trimmed V and J ends, which lost 1 base and 1 base, there was a span of 4 bases. The CDR3 extends over 13 amino acids. Per germline, CDR1 SGHNT and CDR2 YENEEA. Mismatch repair deficiency was confirmed in all patients, by PCR or immunohistochemistry. The TCR-sequenced patients were a few responders to pembrolizumab. General study results and limits: Rapid post-treatment expansion, then contraction, generally preceding radiologic response, marked tumor-resident clones.

The chain joins TRBV11-3 to TRBJ1-1; no firm D call. The origin of this receptor is an adult with mismatch repair-deficient cancer. The sequences come from PBMCs, collected around 6 weeks after starting pembrolizumab. CDR3 sequence (DNA): TGTGCCAGCAGCTTAGGCAGGAACACTGAAGCTTTCTTT. Amino acid sequence: CASSLGRNTEAFF.